The TCR beta chain under discussion was sequenced for a study of response to subunit inactivated influenza vaccine. General study results and limits: New T cells are recruited in small numbers by each seasonal influenza vaccination, according to the authors' suggestion.

This clonotype was counted ten times or more. The antigen is undetermined. TCRdb itself ran the RT-PCR reads through MiXCR, one entry per CDR3 protein. The data hold about 700,000 distinct CDR3 sequences, with less than 15% observed a single time. The TCR comes from a man between 50 and 59 years old who received an inactivated influenza vaccine. This sample comprised PBMCs from blood, obtained less than 15 days before vaccination.

The CDR3 DNA is TGTGCCACCAGTGATTCGGACAGGGGAGGCTACACCTTC. The encoded protein is CATSDSDRGGYTF. The V gene is TRBV24-1, the J gene TRBJ1-2; 9 nucleotides agree with TRBD1. J lost 8 bases, V lost 2 bases, and 2 bases had no gene match. The germline V gene has CDR1 KGHDR and CDR2 SFDVKD. The CDR3 sequence is 13 residues long.